Listed here are 5 T cell receptor beta chains from one sample, sequenced in a study of blood T cell repertoires in COVID-19. Sequenced by immunoSEQ multiplex PCR; TCRdb stores in-frame clones only, minus some. The sample includes 250,000 or so clones, about nine tenths of them seen just once. The specimen was peripheral blood. These receptor sequences come from a middle-aged man with active or convalescent COVID-19.

The rearrangement joins TRBV29-1 to TRBJ1-2; 10 bases line up with TRBD1. Germline V gene sequence: CDR1 SQVTM, CDR2 ANQGSEA. This CDR3 region has 14 residues. V shed 8 bases, J shed 6 bases, and the junction held 12 bases outside the gene matches. In DNA form, the CDR3 reads TGCAGCATCTCCGCGGGACAGGGGTTTGATGGCTACACCTTC. Its protein product is CSISAGQGFDGYTF. Using reference TRBV29-1 and TRBJ1-2 for the parts outside the CDR3, the full variable domain is SAVISQKPSRDICQRGTSLTIQCQVDSQVTMMFWYRQQPGQSLTLIATANQGSEATYESGFVIDKFPISRPNLTFSTLTVSNMSPEDSSIYLCSISAGQGFDGYTFGSGTRLTVV.

The CDR3 is CASSHGQGSSYGYTF. CDR3 bases: TGTGCCAGCAGTCACGGACAGGGAAGCTCCTATGGCTACACCTTC. This chain connects TRBV27 to TRBJ1-2; 8 bases are shared with TRBD1. V lost 5 bases to trimming and J lost 4 bases; unmatched junction nucleotides: 9. CDR3 size: 15 residues. Germline lookup yields CDR1 MNHEY and CDR2 SMNVEV (reference sequence).

The rearrangement joins TRBV7-8 to TRBJ2-7; maybe TRBD1 (5 bases). The V gene's germline CDR1 is SGHVS and CDR2 FQNEAQ. The CDR3 length is 13 residues. V was cut by 5 bases and J by 3 bases, with 11 bases left in between. In DNA, the CDR3 is TGTGCCAGCAGCCTAGAGCAGGGCTACGAGCAGTACTTC. This gives the protein CASSLEQGYEQYF. The full variable domain, rest sourced from reference TRBV7-8 and TRBJ2-7, is GAGVSQSPRYKVAKRGQDVALRCDPISGHVSLFWYQQALGQGPEFLTYFQNEAQLDKSGLPSDRFFAERPEGSVSTLKIQRTQQEDSAVYLCASSLEQGYEQYFGPGTRLTVT.

The chain has TRBV13 and TRBJ2-7, with TRBD1 as a possible D gene (6 bases). The CDR3 contains 15 residues. Germline V gene lookup returns CDR1 PRHDT and CDR2 FYEKMQ (reference sequence). Between the trimmed V and J ends, which lost 0 bases and 2 bases, there was a span of 11 bases. The CDR3 bases are TGTGCCAGCAGCTTAGGCCCGGACAGCGCCTACGAGCAGTACTTC. Translating it yields CASSLGPDSAYEQYF.

This chain links TRBV7-2 with TRBJ1-2; weak D call: TRBD1 (6 bases). The V gene lost 5 bases and the J gene lost 8 bases, with 24 bases spanning the gap. CDR3 length equals 16 residues. The germline gives CDR1 SGHTA, CDR2 FQGNSA. The CDR3 DNA sequence: TGTGCCAGCAGCCCTCGGACAGACGGATTATGGAGGGGCTACACCTTC. Translated, it gives CASSPRTDGLWRGYTF.